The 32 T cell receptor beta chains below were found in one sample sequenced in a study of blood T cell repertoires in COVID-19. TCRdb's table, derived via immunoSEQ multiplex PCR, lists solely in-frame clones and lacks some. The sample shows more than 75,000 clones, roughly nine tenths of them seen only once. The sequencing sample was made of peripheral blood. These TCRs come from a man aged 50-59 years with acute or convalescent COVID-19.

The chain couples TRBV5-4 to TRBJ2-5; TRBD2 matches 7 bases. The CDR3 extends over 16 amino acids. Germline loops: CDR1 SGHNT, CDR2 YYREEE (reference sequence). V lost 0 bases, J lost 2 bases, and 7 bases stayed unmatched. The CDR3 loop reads CASSLDWGGVQETQYF. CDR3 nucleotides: TGTGCCAGCAGCTTGGACTGGGGAGGGGTACAAGAGACCCAGTACTTC.

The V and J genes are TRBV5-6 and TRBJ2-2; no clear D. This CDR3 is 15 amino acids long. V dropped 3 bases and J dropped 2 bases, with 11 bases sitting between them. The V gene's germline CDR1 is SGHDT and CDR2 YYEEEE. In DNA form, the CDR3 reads TGTGCCAGCAGCTCGGCGCGGCGTAACACCGGGGAGCTGTTTTTT. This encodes CASSSARRNTGELFF.

The CDR3 sequence: CASSSIRENYGYTF. The CDR3 DNA sequence: TGTGCCAGCAGCTCAATAAGGGAGAACTATGGCTACACCTTC. This chain connects TRBV7-9 to TRBJ1-2; D ambiguous. The CDR3 length is 14 residues. Germline-derived CDR1 and CDR2 are SEHNR and FQNEAQ (reference sequence). The V end was cut by 4 bases, the J end by 2 bases, with 11 bases between.

CDR3 coding DNA: TGTGCCAGCAGCCCCCGAGGGCGAATAGATACGCAGTATTTT. Amino acids: CASSPRGRIDTQYF. This chain connects TRBV7-3 to TRBJ2-3; D might be TRBD2 (5 bases). CDR1 and CDR2 (germline): SGHTA, FQGTGA. The CDR3 covers 14 residues. V lost 5 bases to trimming and J lost 5 bases, with 14 bases between them.

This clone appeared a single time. The CDR3 DNA sequence: TGTGCCTGGAGTGTTTGGCAGGGGGACCAAGAGACCCAGTACTTC. Encoded protein: CAWSVWQGDQETQYF. The rearrangement uses TRBV30 and TRBJ2-5; TRBD1 aligns across 7 bases. The CDR3 contains 15 residues. The V gene's germline CDR1 is GTSNPN and CDR2 SVGIG (reference sequence). Trimming took 0 bases from V and 0 from J; bases not matched to a gene: 4.

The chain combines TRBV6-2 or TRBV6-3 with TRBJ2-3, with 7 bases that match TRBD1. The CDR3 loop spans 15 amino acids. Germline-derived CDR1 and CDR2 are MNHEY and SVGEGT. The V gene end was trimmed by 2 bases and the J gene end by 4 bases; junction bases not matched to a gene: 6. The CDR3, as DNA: TGTGCCAGCAGTTACGTTAACGACAGGGCAGATACGCAGTATTTT. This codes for CASSYVNDRADTQYF.

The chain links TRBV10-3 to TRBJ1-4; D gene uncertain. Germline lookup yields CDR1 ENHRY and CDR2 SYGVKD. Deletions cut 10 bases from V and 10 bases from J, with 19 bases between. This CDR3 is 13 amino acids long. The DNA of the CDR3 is TGTGCCACCTCGTGGGGTGGCGAGGGAAAACTGTTTTTT. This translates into CATSWGGEGKLFF.

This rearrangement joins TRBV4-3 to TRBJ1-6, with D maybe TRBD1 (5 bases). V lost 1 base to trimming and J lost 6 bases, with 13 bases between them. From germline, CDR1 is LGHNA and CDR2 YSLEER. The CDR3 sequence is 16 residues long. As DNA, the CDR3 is TGCGCCAGCAGCCAAGTCCCTGCAGGGCTTAATTCACCCCTCCACTTT. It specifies CASSQVPAGLNSPLHF.

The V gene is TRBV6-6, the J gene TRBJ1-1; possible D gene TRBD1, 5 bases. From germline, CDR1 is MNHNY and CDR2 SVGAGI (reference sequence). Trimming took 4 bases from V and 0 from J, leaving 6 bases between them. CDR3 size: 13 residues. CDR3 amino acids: CASSWGVNTEAFF. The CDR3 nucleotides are TGTGCCAGCAGTTGGGGGGTGAACACTGAAGCTTTCTTT.

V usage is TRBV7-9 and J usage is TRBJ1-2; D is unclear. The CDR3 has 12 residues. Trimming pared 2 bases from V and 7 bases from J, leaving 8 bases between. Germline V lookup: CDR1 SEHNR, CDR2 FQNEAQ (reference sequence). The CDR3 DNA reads TGTGCCAGCAGCTTAAGAGGGTCTGGCTACACCTTC. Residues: CASSLRGSGYTF.

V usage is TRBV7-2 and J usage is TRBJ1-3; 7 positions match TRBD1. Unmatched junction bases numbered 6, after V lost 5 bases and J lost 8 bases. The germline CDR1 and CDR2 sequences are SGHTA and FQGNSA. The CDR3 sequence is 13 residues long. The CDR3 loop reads CASSTTGTDTIYF. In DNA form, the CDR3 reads TGTGCCAGCAGCACGACAGGGACGGACACCATATATTTT.

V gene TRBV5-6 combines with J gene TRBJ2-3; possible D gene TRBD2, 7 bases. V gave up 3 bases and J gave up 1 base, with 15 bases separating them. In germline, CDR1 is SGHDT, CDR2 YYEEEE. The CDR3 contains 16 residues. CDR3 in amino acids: CASSYLRGGGTDTQYF. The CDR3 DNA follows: TGTGCCAGCAGCTACCTCAGGGGAGGGGGCACAGATACGCAGTATTTT.

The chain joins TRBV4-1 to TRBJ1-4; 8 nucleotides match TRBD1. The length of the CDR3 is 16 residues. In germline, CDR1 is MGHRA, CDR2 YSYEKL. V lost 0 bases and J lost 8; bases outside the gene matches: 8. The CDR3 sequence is CASSQDMAQGGEKLFF. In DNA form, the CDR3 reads TGCGCCAGCAGCCAAGATATGGCACAGGGGGGCGAAAAACTGTTTTTT.

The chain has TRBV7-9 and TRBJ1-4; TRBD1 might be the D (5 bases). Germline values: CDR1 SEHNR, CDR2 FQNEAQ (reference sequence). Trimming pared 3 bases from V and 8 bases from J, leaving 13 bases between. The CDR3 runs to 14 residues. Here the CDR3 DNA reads TGTGCCAGCAGCTTGACAGTTACGAACGAAAAACTGTTTTTT. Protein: CASSLTVTNEKLFF.

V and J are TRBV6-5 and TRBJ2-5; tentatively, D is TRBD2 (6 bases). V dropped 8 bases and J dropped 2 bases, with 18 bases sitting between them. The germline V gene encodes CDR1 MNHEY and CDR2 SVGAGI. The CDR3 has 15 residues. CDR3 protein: CASSVGSAGQETQYF. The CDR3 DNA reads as TGTGCCAGCTCGGTGGGGTCGGCGGGGCAAGAGACCCAGTACTTC.

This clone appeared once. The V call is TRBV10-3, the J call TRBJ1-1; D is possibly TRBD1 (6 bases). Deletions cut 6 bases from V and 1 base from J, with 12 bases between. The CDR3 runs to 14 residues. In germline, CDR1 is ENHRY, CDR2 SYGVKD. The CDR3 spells CAISLDSRNTEAFF. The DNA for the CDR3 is TGTGCCATCAGCCTGGACAGCCGGAACACTGAAGCTTTCTTT.

The CDR3: CASSRGSGNTIYF. In nucleotides, the CDR3 is TGTGCCAGTAGCAGGGGCTCTGGAAACACCATATATTTT. This chain links TRBV19 with TRBJ1-3, with TRBD1 as a possible D gene (6 bases). The CDR3 runs 13 residues. The V end lost 6 bases, the J end lost 0 bases, and 6 bases lay between the germline ends. CDR1 is LNHDA, CDR2 SQIVND, per germline (reference sequence).

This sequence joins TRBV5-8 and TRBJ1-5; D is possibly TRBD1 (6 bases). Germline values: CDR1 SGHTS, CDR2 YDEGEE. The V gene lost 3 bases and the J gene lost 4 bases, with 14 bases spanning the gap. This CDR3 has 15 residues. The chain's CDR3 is CASSWEGGQNQPQHF. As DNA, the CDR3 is TGTGCCAGCAGCTGGGAGGGAGGACAGAATCAGCCCCAGCATTTT.

CDR3 coding DNA: TGTGCCAGCAGATCGGGGGGGGCTAGAATAGAGACCCAGTACTTC. It encodes CASRSGGARIETQYF. This chain connects TRBV2 to TRBJ2-5; 8 nucleotides agree with TRBD2. This CDR3 comprises 15 residues. The ends lost 6 bases at V and 4 bases at J; junction bases unmatched: 10. The germline CDR1 and CDR2 sequences are SNHLY and FYNNEI.

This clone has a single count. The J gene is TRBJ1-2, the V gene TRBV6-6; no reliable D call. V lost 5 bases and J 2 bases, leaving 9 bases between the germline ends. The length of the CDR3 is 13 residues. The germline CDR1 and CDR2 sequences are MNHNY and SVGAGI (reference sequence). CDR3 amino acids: CASSPGKNYGYTF. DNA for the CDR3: TGTGCCAGCAGTCCCGGGAAAAACTATGGCTACACCTTC.

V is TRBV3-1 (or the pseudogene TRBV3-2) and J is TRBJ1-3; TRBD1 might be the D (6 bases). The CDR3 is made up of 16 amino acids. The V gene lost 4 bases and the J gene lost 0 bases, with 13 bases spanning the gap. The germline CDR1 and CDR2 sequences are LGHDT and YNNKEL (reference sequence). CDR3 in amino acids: CASSPPDRPSGNTIYF. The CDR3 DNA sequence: TGTGCCAGCAGCCCCCCCGACAGGCCCTCTGGAAACACCATATATTTT.

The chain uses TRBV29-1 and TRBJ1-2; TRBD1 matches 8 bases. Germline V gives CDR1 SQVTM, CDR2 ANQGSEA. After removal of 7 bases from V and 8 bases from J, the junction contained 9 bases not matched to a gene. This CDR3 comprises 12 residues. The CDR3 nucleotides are TGCAGCGGACGGACAGGGAGTAGCGGCTACACCTTC. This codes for CSGRTGSSGYTF.

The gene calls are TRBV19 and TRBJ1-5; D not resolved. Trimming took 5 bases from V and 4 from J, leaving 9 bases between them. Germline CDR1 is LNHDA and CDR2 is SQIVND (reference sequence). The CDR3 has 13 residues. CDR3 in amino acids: CASSVLLNQPQHF. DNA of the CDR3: TGTGCCAGTAGTGTCCTACTTAATCAGCCCCAGCATTTT. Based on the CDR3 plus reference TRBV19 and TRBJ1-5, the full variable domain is DGGITQSPKYLFRKEGQNVTLSCEQNLNHDAMYWYRQDPGQGLRLIYYSQIVNDFQKGDIAEGYSVSREKKESFPLTVTSAQKNPTAFYLCASSVLLNQPQHFGDGTRLSIL.

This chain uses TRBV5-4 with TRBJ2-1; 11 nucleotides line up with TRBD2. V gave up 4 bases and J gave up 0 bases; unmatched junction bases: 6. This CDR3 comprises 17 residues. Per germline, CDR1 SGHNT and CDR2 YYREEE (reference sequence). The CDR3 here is CASSTLLAGVSYNEQFF. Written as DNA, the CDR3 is TGTGCCAGCAGCACGTTACTAGCGGGAGTCTCCTACAATGAGCAGTTCTTC.

The CDR3 spells CASNLGEQPQHF. The CDR3 DNA is TGTGCCAGCAACCTAGGGGAACAGCCCCAGCATTTT. The chain links TRBV5-8 to TRBJ1-5, with a weak D call TRBD1 (5 bases). Germline CDR1 is SGHTS and CDR2 is YDEGEE. V was shortened by 6 bases and J by 7 bases, with 11 bases between the two germline ends. The CDR3 totals 12 residues.

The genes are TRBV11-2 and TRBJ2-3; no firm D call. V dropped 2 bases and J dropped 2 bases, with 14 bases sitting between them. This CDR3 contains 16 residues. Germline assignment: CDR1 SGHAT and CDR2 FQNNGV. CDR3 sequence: CASSLTRLNHTDTQYF. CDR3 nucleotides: TGTGCCAGCAGCTTAACGAGGCTCAACCACACAGATACGCAGTATTTT.

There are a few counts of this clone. Here the CDR3 DNA reads TGTGCCAGCAGCTACGGACAGGGGTATCAGCCCCAGCATTTT. This gives the protein CASSYGQGYQPQHF. The rearrangement links TRBV5-6 to TRBJ1-5; 9 bases are shared with TRBD1. Trimming took 3 bases from V and 5 from J; bases not matched to a gene: 3. CDR3 length: 14 residues. From germline, CDR1 is SGHDT and CDR2 YYEEEE.

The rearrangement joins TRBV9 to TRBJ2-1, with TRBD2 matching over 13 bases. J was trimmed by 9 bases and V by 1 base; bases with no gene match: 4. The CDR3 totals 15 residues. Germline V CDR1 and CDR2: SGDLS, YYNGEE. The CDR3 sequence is CASSVTSGRGGEQFF. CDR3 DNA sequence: TGTGCCAGCAGCGTAACTAGCGGGAGGGGCGGTGAGCAGTTCTTC.

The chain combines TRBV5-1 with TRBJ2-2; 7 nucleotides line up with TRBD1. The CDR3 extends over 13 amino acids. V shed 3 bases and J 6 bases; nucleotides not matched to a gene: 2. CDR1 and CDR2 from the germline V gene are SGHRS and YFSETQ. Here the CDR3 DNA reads TGCGCCAGCAGCTGGACAGGTCCCGGGGAGCTGTTTTTT. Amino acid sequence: CASSWTGPGELFF.

CDR3 residues: CASSLGRLDTQYF. CDR3 DNA: TGTGCCAGCAGCTTAGGCAGGCTGGATACGCAGTATTTT. The V gene is TRBV11-3, the J gene TRBJ2-3, with D unclear. The germline V gene has CDR1 SGHNT and CDR2 YENEEA. Trimming took off 1 base at V and 6 bases at J, with 8 bases between the two ends. The CDR3 is made up of 13 amino acids.

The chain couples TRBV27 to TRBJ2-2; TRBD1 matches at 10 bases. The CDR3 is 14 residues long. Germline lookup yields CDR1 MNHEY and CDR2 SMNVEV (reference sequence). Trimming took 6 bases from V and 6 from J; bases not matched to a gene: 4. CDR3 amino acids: CASRLGQGAGELFF. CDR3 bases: TGTGCCAGCAGGCTAGGACAGGGGGCCGGGGAGCTGTTTTTT.

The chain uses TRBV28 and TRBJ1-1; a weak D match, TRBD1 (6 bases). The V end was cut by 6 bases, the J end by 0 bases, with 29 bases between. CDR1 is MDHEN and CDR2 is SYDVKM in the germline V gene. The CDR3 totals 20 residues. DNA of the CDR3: TGTGCCAGCAGCCACGACAGGATAGCGTATAAGAGCCCGATGAACACTGAAGCTTTCTTT. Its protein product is CASSHDRIAYKSPMNTEAFF.